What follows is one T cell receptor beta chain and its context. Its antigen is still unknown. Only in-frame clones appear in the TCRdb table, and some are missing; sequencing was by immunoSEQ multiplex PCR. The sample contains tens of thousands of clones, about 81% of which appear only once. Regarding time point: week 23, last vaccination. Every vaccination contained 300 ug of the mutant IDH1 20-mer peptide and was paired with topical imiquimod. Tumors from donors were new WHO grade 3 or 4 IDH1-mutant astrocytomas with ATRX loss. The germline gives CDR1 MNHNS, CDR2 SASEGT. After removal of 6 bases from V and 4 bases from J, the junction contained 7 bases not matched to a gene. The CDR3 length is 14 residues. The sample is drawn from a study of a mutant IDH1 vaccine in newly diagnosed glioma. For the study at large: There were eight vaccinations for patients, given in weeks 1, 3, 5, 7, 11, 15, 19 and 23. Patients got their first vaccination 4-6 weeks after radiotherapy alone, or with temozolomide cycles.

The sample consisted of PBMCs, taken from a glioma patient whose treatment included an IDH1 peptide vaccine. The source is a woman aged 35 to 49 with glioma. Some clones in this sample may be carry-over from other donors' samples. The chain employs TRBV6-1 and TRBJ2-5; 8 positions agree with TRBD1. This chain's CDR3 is CASRLTGTGETQYF. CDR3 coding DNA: TGTGCCAGCAGATTGACAGGGACAGGAGAGACCCAGTACTTC.